The 3 T cell receptor beta chains in this list originate from one sample, sequenced in a study of T cells after yellow fever vaccination. MiXCR was run by TCRdb on the 5' RACE reads, yielding one entry per CDR3 protein. This table holds hundreds of thousands of distinct CDR3 sequences, 3.6% found once. The material sequenced was PBMCs, taken on the day of the yellow fever booster vaccination. Receptor source: a man aged 18 to 30 who received the YFV17D yellow fever vaccine.

The sample holds many counts of this clonotype. The CDR3 loop is CASSTRYSYNEQFF. The CDR3 DNA is TGTGCCAGCAGCACCCGGTACTCCTACAATGAGCAGTTCTTC. The J gene is TRBJ2-1, the V gene TRBV7-2; the D is unclear. This CDR3 is built from 14 residues. In germline, CDR1 is SGHTA, CDR2 FQGNSA. Trimming removed 5 bases from V and 0 bases from J, with 8 bases in between.

This clonotype was seen repeatedly, ten times or more. The rearrangement uses TRBV5-1 and TRBJ1-1; 7 nucleotides line up with TRBD1. This CDR3 spans 12 amino acids. Losses at the gene ends were 3 bases for V and 10 bases for J; bases not matched to a gene: 6. Per the germline V gene, CDR1 is SGHRS and CDR2 is YFSETQ. The CDR3 DNA reads TGCGCCAGCAGCTCTGAGGGGGCGGGAGCTTTCTTT. It is translated as CASSSEGAGAFF.

This clonotype has more than one count but fewer than ten. The DNA of the CDR3 is TGTGCCAGCAGCTTCGGCGGTGGCCGGCCGAATCAGCCCCAGCATTTT. This gives the protein CASSFGGGRPNQPQHF. The chain has TRBV5-6 and TRBJ1-5; D is unclear. The CDR3 totals 16 residues. In germline, CDR1 is SGHDT, CDR2 YYEEEE. V lost 2 bases and J 4 bases, leaving 16 bases between the germline ends.